One and the same sample provided the 20 T cell receptor beta chains below, sequenced in a study of human T cells and chemical hapten exposure. As to time point: patch test 3, about 24 weeks after DPC sensitization. Treatment: therapeutic diphenylcyclopropenone sensitization with weekly scalp DPC. From the RACE reads, TCRdb called clonotypes with MiXCR, one entry per CDR3 protein. Of 100,000 or so distinct CDR3 sequences listed, around 34% are singletons. The sequencing used whole blood, collected in connection with sensitization to the hapten diphenylcyclopropenone (DPC). The receptors come from a man between 35 and 55 years old with alopecia areata. Some clones in this sample may be carry-over from other donors' samples.

This clonotype was seen only a few times. CDR3 sequence reads: CASSRMGLAGNTGELFF. CDR3 DNA sequence: TGTGCCAGCAGCAGGATGGGACTAGCGGGGAACACCGGGGAGCTGTTTTTT. V gene TRBV3-1 combines with J gene TRBJ2-2; 12 bases map to TRBD2. The CDR3 length is 17 residues. From germline, CDR1 is LGHDT and CDR2 YNNKEL (reference sequence). Trimming took 5 bases from V and 1 from J; bases not matched to a gene: 5.

This chain joins TRBV6-1 and TRBJ1-5; D gene ambiguous. Germline V gene lookup returns CDR1 MNHNS and CDR2 SASEGT. V was clipped by 7 bases and J by 8 bases, with 15 bases between them. This CDR3 comprises 13 residues. Here the CDR3 DNA reads TGTGCCAGCACCGAATGGGCCTTGGAGCCCCAGCATTTT. The encoded protein is CASTEWALEPQHF.

The chain recombines TRBV12-3 or TRBV12-4 with TRBJ1-2; 11 nucleotides agree with TRBD1. Unmatched junction bases numbered 4, after V lost 4 bases and J lost 6 bases. The CDR3 extends over 14 amino acids. The CDR3 nucleotides read TGTGCCAGCAGTTACGGGACAGGGGGGCATGGCTACACCTTC. Translation gives CASSYGTGGHGYTF.

The chain employs TRBV5-1 and TRBJ2-3; possible D gene TRBD1, 6 bases. The germline CDR1 and CDR2 sequences are SGHRS and YFSETQ. The V and J ends lost 6 bases and 1 base respectively, with 12 bases between them. CDR3 size: 14 residues. CDR3 DNA sequence: TGCGCCAGCACCCAGGGACACCGCACAGATACGCAGTATTTT. It encodes CASTQGHRTDTQYF.

Here the CDR3 DNA reads TGTGCCAGCAGCCGAAGCGGGGGACCTTACGAGCAGTACTTC. Translating gives CASSRSGGPYEQYF. The rearrangement links TRBV6-1 to TRBJ2-7; 8 nucleotides align to TRBD2. This CDR3 has 14 residues. V lost 6 bases, J lost 4 bases, and 8 bases stayed unmatched. Germline V gene sequence: CDR1 MNHNS, CDR2 SASEGT.

This clonotype was detected only a few times. The junction does not match germline at one end; this may be a read error. The V gene is TRBV7-2, the J gene TRBJ2-3; 9 nucleotides match TRBD2. The length of the CDR3 is 15 residues. CDR1 and CDR2 from the germline V gene are SGHTA and FQGNSA. CDR3 bases: TGTGCCAGCACCTTAGCGGGAGTTGTTACAGATACGCAGTATTTT. Translation: CASTLAGVVTDTQYF.

This clonotype was counted only a few times. V and J are TRBV20-1 and TRBJ1-3; 7 nucleotides line up with TRBD1. The germline V gene has CDR1 DFQATT and CDR2 SNEGSKA (reference sequence). The CDR3 has 12 amino acids. V lost 6 bases, J lost 5 bases, and 4 bases stayed unmatched. The CDR3 region has the DNA TGCAGTGCACGGGACAGCCGAAACACCATATATTTT. It yields the protein CSARDSRNTIYF.

The chain joins TRBV27 to TRBJ2-1; no clear D. Trimming cost V 2 bases and J 6 bases, with 11 bases left between them. The CDR3 has 14 amino acids. Germline lookup yields CDR1 MNHEY and CDR2 SMNVEV (reference sequence). The CDR3 loop is CASSLGRWGNEQFF. Here the CDR3 DNA reads TGTGCCAGCAGTTTAGGGCGTTGGGGCAATGAGCAGTTCTTC.

This sequence joins TRBV12-3 or TRBV12-4 and TRBJ2-5, with D maybe TRBD1 (6 bases). With 5 bases removed from V and 1 base from J, the gap between germline ends came to 8 bases. The CDR3 runs 13 residues. CDR3 DNA: TGTGCCAGCAGTAAGGACAGCCAAGAGACCCAGTACTTC. Its translation is CASSKDSQETQYF.

CDR3 in DNA: TGTGCCAGCAGTTTCGGGTTTGGCATTCAGTACTTC. This encodes CASSFGFGIQYF. This chain joins TRBV27 and TRBJ2-4; D not resolved. Looked up from germline, CDR1 is MNHEY and CDR2 is SMNVEV (reference sequence). V lost 3 bases, J lost 9 bases, and 9 bases lay in between. CDR3 length: 12 amino acids.

The genes are TRBV12-3 or TRBV12-4 and TRBJ2-5; weak D call: TRBD2 (5 bases). There are 15 residues in the CDR3. With 4 bases removed from V and 2 bases from J, the gap between germline ends came to 14 bases. The CDR3 reads CASSSTTNLQETQYF. For the CDR3, the DNA is TGTGCCAGCAGTTCAACGACTAACCTACAAGAGACCCAGTACTTC.

V usage is TRBV6-2 or TRBV6-3 and J usage is TRBJ2-1, with D perhaps TRBD1 or TRBD2 (5 bases each). This CDR3 is built from 16 residues. Germline V gives CDR1 MNHEY, CDR2 SVGEGT. V was clipped by 0 bases and J by 10 bases, with 19 bases between them. The CDR3 DNA is TGTGCCAGCAGTTACTCGAGGGGCGGCGCCCCCAGGGAGCAGTTCTTC. Protein sequence: CASSYSRGGAPREQFF.

The J gene is TRBJ1-1, the V gene TRBV7-9; D call uncertain. Trimming left V 1 base short and J 3 bases short, with 21 bases between. CDR3 length equals 18 residues. Germline assignment: CDR1 SEHNR and CDR2 FQNEAQ (reference sequence). The CDR3 coding sequence is TGTGCCAGCAGCTTAGGATTGGGTTCGGAATCCCAAGACACTGAAGCTTTCTTT. This translates into CASSLGLGSESQDTEAFF.

This clonotype was seen only a few times. The chain carries TRBV29-1 and TRBJ2-3; 7 bases are shared with TRBD2. Germline V gene lookup returns CDR1 SQVTM and CDR2 ANQGSEA. The trim removed 7 bases at V and 5 bases at J, leaving 6 bases unmatched. CDR3 size: 12 residues. In DNA form, the CDR3 reads TGCAGCGCTGTTGGGGGGGGAGATACGCAGTATTTT. Amino acid sequence: CSAVGGGDTQYF.

The chain carries TRBV9 and TRBJ2-6; 9 bases map to TRBD2. The germline CDR1 and CDR2 sequences are SGDLS and YYNGEE. V was clipped by 2 bases and J by 1 base; unmatched bases: 4. The CDR3 is 17 residues long. In nucleotides, the CDR3 is TGTGCCAGCAGCGTTGGGCTAGCGGGATCTGGGGCCAACGTCCTGACTTTC. This translates into CASSVGLAGSGANVLTF. Filled out from reference TRBV9 and TRBJ2-6, the complete variable domain reads DSGVTQTPKHLITATGQRVTLRCSPRSGDLSVYWYQQSLDQGLQFLIQYYNGEERAKGNILERFSAQQFPDLHSELNLSSLELGDSALYFCASSVGLAGSGANVLTFGAGSRLTVL.

The V call is TRBV2, the J call TRBJ2-5; a weak D match, TRBD1 (5 bases). Germline V CDR1 and CDR2: SNHLY, FYNNEI. V shed 7 bases and J shed 2 bases, with 11 bases lying between them. This CDR3 is 13 amino acids long. CDR3 sequence (DNA): TGTGCCAGCACTTTCCACAGGCAAGAGACCCAGTACTTC. It yields the protein CASTFHRQETQYF. Full variable domain (outside the CDR3, taken from reference TRBV2 and TRBJ2-5): EPEVTQTPSHQVTQMGQEVILRCVPISNHLYFYWYRQILGQKVEFLVSFYNNEISEKSEIFDDQFSVERPDGSNFTLKIRSTKLEDSAMYFCASTFHRQETQYFGPGTRLLVL.

This clonotype was seen more than once but under ten times. The V gene is TRBV12-3 or TRBV12-4, the J gene TRBJ2-3; maybe TRBD2 (7 bases). V was pared by 5 bases and J by 2 bases, with 14 bases between. The CDR3 is made up of 15 amino acids. The CDR3 loop reads CASSLAGADTDTQYF. Here the CDR3 DNA reads TGTGCCAGCAGTCTGGCGGGGGCAGACACAGATACGCAGTATTTT.

This chain links TRBV12-3 or TRBV12-4 with TRBJ2-7, with D hard to call. The CDR3 runs to 13 residues. With 3 bases removed from V and 2 bases from J, the gap between germline ends came to 8 bases. CDR3 protein: CASSFGNTYEQYF. In nucleotides, the CDR3 is TGTGCCAGCAGTTTTGGCAACACCTACGAGCAGTACTTC.

This clonotype was counted a few times. The chain employs TRBV20-1 and TRBJ1-1; 7 positions match TRBD1. Losses at the gene ends were 2 bases for V and 1 base for J; bases not matched to a gene: 4. CDR1 DFQATT and CDR2 SNEGSKA come from the germline V gene (reference sequence). The CDR3 is 14 residues long. The DNA for the CDR3 is TGCAGTGCTAGAAACAGGGGCTCGAACACTGAAGCTTTCTTT. This sequence encodes CSARNRGSNTEAFF.

In this sample, this clonotype turned up a few times. A read error is likely, as this CDR3 ends without the conserved phenylalanine or tryptophan. Because the CDR3's place on the DNA is in doubt, the DNA is left out and the CDR3 is given as listed by TCRdb. The V and J genes are TRBV28 and TRBJ2-1; TRBD2 is the table's D call, not checked against the DNA. The germline V gene encodes CDR1 MDHEN and CDR2 SYDVKM. With termini counted, the CDR3 has 13 amino acids. The CDR3 region is CASRPPGGGSPLI.